The 9 T cell receptor beta chains below come from one sample, sequenced in a study of blood T cells in healthy people across ages. A second PCR, run for roughly 6 to 11 cycles, used a sample-barcoded 5' primer plus a J-beta primer mix. TCRdb independently ran MiXCR on the 5' RACE reads; one entry per CDR3 protein. The data contain around 800,000 distinct CDR3 sequences, around two thirds of them singletons. The material sequenced was blood. Receptors originate from a man aged 25 to 40 in good health.

The chain combines TRBV20-1 with TRBJ2-7, with 7 bases that match TRBD1. J gave up 3 bases and V 4 bases, and 6 bases lay outside the gene matches. The CDR3 runs to 13 residues. Germline values: CDR1 DFQATT, CDR2 SNEGSKA (reference sequence). For the CDR3, the DNA is TGCAGTGCTACCGGGACAGAAGACTACGAGCAGTACTTC. Residues: CSATGTEDYEQYF.

A word on this clonotype: The junction shows a germline mismatch at one end, possibly a read error. The CDR3 here is CASSLVEGATYGQYF. DNA for the CDR3: TGTGCCAGCAGCTTAGTTGAAGGGGCTACCTACGGGCAGTACTTC. The chain recombines TRBV7-9 with TRBJ2-7; weak D call: TRBD1 (5 bases). CDR1 and CDR2 (germline): SEHNR, FQNEAQ (reference sequence). The CDR3 contains 15 residues.

The rearrangement links TRBV27 to TRBJ2-7, with a tentative D call TRBD1 (5 bases). The CDR3 runs to 15 residues. The germline CDR1 and CDR2 sequences are MNHEY and SMNVEV (reference sequence). V was shortened by 8 bases and J by 2 bases, with 19 bases between the two germline ends. CDR3 sequence: CASGAGPFFTYEQYF. CDR3 sequence (DNA): TGTGCCAGCGGGGCCGGGCCCTTCTTTACCTACGAGCAGTACTTC.

The chain combines TRBV20-1 with TRBJ2-3, with 8 bases aligning to TRBD2. Germline V gene sequence: CDR1 DFQATT, CDR2 SNEGSKA (reference sequence). The CDR3 is 14 amino acids. Germline trimming cut 6 bases from V and 3 bases from J; bases unmatched to any gene: 8. CDR3 sequence (DNA): TGCAGTGCCCTACTAGCGGAATTTACAGATACGCAGTATTTT. It codes for CSALLAEFTDTQYF.

A few counts support this clonotype. This sequence joins TRBV5-1 and TRBJ2-7, with D tentatively TRBD1 (6 bases). V lost 3 bases and J 0 bases, leaving 10 bases between the germline ends. The CDR3 has 14 amino acids. Germline loops: CDR1 SGHRS, CDR2 YFSETQ. CDR3 coding DNA: TGCGCCAGCAGCTGGACAGAGAGCTCCTACGAGCAGTACTTC. This encodes CASSWTESSYEQYF. Together with reference TRBV5-1 and TRBJ2-7, the CDR3 gives the full variable domain: KAGVTQTPRYLIKTRGQQVTLSCSPISGHRSVSWYQQTPGQGLQFLFEYFSETQRNKGNFPGRFSGRQFSNSRSEMNVSTLELGDSALYLCASSWTESSYEQYFGPGTRLTVT.

This rearrangement joins TRBV12-3 or TRBV12-4 to TRBJ2-7; D gene uncertain. Trimming took off 2 bases at V and 3 bases at J, with 11 bases between the two ends. The CDR3 loop spans 14 amino acids. DNA of the CDR3: TGTGCCAGCAGTTTAAGTAACAGTGACTACGAGCAGTACTTC. Protein: CASSLSNSDYEQYF.

This clonotype showed up just a few times. This chain connects TRBV4-1 to TRBJ1-2, with no clear D. The V gene lost 4 bases and the J gene lost 3 bases, with 15 bases spanning the gap. This CDR3 is built from 15 residues. Germline CDR1 is MGHRA and CDR2 is YSYEKL. CDR3 region: CASSPPGEVYYGYTF. The CDR3 nucleotides read TGCGCCAGCAGCCCCCCCGGGGAAGTTTACTATGGCTACACCTTC.

The chain is built from TRBV2 and TRBJ2-1, with 8 bases identical to TRBD1. V lost 8 bases, J lost 5 bases, and 5 bases stayed unmatched. Looked up from germline, CDR1 is SNHLY and CDR2 is FYNNEI. The CDR3 totals 13 residues. The CDR3 protein is CASDRQGNNEQFF. In nucleotides, the CDR3 is TGTGCCAGCGATAGACAGGGGAACAATGAGCAGTTCTTC.

V is TRBV7-2 and J is TRBJ2-7; 7 bases map to TRBD1. V trimming: 3 bases; J trimming: 9 bases; junction bases outside the gene matches: 17. Germline CDR1 reads SGHTA; CDR2 reads FQGNSA. The CDR3 is 16 amino acids. Here the CDR3 DNA reads TGTGCCAGCAGCTTCCGAGACAGGGCCTATACCGCCGGGCAGTACTTC. Protein sequence: CASSFRDRAYTAGQYF.